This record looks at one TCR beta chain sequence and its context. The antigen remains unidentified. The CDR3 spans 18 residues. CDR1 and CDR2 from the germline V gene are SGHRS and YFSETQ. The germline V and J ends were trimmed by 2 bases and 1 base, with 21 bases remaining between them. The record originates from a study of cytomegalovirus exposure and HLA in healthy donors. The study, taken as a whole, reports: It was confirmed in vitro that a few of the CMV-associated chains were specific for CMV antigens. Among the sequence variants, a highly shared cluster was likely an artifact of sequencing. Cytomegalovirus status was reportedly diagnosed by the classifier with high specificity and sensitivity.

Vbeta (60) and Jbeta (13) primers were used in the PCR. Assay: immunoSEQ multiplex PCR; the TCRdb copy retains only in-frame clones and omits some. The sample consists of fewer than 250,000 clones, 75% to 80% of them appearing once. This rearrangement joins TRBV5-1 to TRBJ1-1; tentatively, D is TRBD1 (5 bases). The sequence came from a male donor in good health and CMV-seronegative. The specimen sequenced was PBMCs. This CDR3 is CASSFNLGFRQPNTEAFF. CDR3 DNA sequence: TGCGCCAGCAGCTTTAACCTGGGGTTCAGACAGCCGAACACTGAAGCTTTCTTT. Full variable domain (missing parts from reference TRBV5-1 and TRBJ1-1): KAGVTQTPRYLIKTRGQQVTLSCSPISGHRSVSWYQQTPGQGLQFLFEYFSETQRNKGNFPGRFSGRQFSNSRSEMNVSTLELGDSALYLCASSFNLGFRQPNTEAFFGQGTRLTVV.